The 2 T cell receptor beta chains given below trace back to one sample, sequenced in a study of cytotoxic CD8 clonotypes in ibrutinib-treated CLL. Some clones are missing from TCRdb's copy, which holds only in-frame ones; the method was immunoSEQ multiplex PCR. The data show 200,000 to 250,000 clones, approximately 75% seen once. The source material was PBMCs, sampled after 12 months of ibrutinib treatment. The source of these receptors is a human donor with chronic lymphocytic leukemia.

V and J are TRBV5-1 and TRBJ2-7; D is perhaps TRBD1 or TRBD2 (5 bases each). CDR1 is SGHRS and CDR2 is YFSETQ in the germline V gene. The CDR3 length is 15 residues. V lost 4 bases, J lost 2 bases, and 16 bases lay in between. CDR3 protein: CASSPTEGPPYEQYF. The DNA for the CDR3 is TGCGCCAGCAGCCCGACCGAGGGGCCCCCCTACGAGCAGTACTTC.

This clone was observed many times. The chain couples TRBV7-9 to TRBJ1-2; D perhaps matches TRBD1 (5 bases). CDR1 SEHNR and CDR2 FQNEAQ come from the germline V gene (reference sequence). Trimming removed 5 bases from V and 8 bases from J, with 12 bases in between. The CDR3 length is 12 residues. Here the CDR3 DNA reads TGTGCCAGCAGCACCGAGCAGGGAGGCTACACCTTC. It encodes CASSTEQGGYTF.